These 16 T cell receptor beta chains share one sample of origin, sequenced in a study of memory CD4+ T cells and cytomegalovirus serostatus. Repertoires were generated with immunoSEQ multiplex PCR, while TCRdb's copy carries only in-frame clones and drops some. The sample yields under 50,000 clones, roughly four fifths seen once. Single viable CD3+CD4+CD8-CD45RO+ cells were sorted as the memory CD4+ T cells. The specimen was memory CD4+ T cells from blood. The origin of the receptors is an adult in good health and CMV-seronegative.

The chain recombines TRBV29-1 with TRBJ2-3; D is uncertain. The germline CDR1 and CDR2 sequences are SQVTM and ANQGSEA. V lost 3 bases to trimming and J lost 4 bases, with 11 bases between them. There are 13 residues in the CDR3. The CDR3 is CSVDTKLADTQYF. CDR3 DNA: TGCAGCGTTGATACTAAGTTGGCAGATACGCAGTATTTT.

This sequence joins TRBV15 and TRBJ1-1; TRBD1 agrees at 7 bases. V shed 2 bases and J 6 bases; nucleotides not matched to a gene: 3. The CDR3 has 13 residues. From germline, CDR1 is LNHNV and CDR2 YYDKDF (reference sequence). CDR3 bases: TGTGCCACCAGCAGAACAGGGGTACCTGAAGCTTTCTTT. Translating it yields CATSRTGVPEAFF.

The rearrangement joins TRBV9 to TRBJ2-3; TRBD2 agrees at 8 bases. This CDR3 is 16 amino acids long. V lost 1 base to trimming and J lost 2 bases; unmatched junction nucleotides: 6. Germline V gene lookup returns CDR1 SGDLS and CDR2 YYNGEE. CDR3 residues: CASSVSPGGNTDTQYF. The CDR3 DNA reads TGTGCCAGCAGCGTATCCCCGGGGGGGAACACAGATACGCAGTATTTT.

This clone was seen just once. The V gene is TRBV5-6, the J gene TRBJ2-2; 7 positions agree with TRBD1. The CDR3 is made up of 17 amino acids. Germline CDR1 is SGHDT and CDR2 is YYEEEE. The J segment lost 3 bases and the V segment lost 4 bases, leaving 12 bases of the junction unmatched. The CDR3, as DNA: TGTGCCAGCAGCCAGAATCTAGGGGGCGGTGACACCGGGGAGCTGTTTTTT. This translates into CASSQNLGGGDTGELFF.

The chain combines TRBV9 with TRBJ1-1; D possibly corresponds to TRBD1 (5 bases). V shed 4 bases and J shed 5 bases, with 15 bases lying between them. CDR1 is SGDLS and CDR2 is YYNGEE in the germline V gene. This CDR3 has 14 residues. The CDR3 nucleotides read TGTGCCAGCAGCCCCATGGGGGAAATTACTGAAGCTTTCTTT. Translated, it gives CASSPMGEITEAFF.

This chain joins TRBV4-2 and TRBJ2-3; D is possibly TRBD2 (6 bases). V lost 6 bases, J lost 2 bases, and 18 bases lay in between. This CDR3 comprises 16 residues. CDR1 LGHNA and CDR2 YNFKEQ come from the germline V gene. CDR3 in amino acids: CASSVRRRTNTDTQYF. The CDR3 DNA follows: TGTGCCAGCAGTGTCCGCAGGAGGACTAACACAGATACGCAGTATTTT.

The CDR3 sequence is CASSLEGNSPLHF. CDR3 nucleotide sequence: TGCGCCAGCAGCTTGGAGGGGAATTCACCCCTCCACTTT. The gene calls are TRBV5-1 and TRBJ1-6, with D perhaps matching TRBD1 (5 bases). The CDR3 sequence is 13 residues long. V lost 0 bases and J lost 7, with 5 bases in between. Germline lookup yields CDR1 SGHRS and CDR2 YFSETQ.

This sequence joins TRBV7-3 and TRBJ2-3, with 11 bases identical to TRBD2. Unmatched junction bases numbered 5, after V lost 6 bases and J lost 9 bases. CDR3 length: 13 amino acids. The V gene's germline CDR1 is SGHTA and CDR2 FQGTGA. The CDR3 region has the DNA TGTGCCAGCAGTTCACTAGCGGGGGTGACGCAGTATTTT. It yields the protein CASSSLAGVTQYF.

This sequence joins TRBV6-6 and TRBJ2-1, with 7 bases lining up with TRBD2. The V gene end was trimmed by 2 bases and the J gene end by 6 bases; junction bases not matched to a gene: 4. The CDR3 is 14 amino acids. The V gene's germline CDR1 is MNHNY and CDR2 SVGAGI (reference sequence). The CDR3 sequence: CASSYGLDPNEQFF. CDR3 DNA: TGTGCCAGCAGTTACGGACTAGATCCCAATGAGCAGTTCTTC.

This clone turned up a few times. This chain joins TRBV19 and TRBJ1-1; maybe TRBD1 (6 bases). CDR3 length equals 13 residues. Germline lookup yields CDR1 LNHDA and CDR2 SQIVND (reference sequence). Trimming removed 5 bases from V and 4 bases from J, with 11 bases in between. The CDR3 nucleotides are TGTGCCAGTAGTTCCAGGGGTGTCACTGAAGCTTTCTTT. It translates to CASSSRGVTEAFF.

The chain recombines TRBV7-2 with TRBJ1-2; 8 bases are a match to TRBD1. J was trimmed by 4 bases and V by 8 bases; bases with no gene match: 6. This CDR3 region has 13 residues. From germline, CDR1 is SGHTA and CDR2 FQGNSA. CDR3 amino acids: CASQRDRSYGYTF. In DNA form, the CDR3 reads TGTGCCAGCCAAAGGGACAGGAGCTATGGCTACACCTTC.

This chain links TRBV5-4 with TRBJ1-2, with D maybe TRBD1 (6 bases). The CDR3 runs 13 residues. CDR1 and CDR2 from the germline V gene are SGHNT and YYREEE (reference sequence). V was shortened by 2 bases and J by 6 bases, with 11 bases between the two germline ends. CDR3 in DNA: TGTGCCAGCAGCTTTCAGGGGATGGATGGCTACACCTTC. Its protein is CASSFQGMDGYTF.

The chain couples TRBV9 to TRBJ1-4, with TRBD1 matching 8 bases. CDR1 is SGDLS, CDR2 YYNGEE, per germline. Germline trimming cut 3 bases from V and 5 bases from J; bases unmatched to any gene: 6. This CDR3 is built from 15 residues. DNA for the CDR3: TGTGCCAGCAGCGGATATGACAGGGGAAATGAAAAACTGTTTTTT. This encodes CASSGYDRGNEKLFF. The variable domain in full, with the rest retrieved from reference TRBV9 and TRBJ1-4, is DSGVTQTPKHLITATGQRVTLRCSPRSGDLSVYWYQQSLDQGLQFLIQYYNGEERAKGNILERFSAQQFPDLHSELNLSSLELGDSALYFCASSGYDRGNEKLFFGSGTQLSVL.

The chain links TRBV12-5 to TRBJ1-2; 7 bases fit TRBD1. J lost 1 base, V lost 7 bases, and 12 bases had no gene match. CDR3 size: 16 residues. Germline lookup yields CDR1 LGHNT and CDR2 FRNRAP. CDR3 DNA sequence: TGTGCTAGTGCCTTACTACTAGGGACAGATAACTATGGCTACACCTTC. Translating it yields CASALLLGTDNYGYTF.

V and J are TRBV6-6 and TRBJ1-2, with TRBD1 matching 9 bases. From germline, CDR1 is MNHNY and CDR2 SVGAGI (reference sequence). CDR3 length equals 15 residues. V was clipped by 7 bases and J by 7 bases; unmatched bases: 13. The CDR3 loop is CASTTRDRERIGYTF. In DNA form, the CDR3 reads TGTGCCAGCACCACCCGGGACAGGGAAAGGATTGGCTACACCTTC.

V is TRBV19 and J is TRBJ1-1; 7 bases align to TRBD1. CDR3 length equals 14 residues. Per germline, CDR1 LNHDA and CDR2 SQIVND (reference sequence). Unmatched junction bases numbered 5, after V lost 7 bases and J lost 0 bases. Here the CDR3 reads CASKVRGMNTEAFF. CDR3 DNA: TGTGCCAGTAAAGTCAGGGGGATGAACACTGAAGCTTTCTTT. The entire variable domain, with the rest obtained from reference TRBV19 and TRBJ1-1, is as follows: DGGITQSPKYLFRKEGQNVTLSCEQNLNHDAMYWYRQDPGQGLRLIYYSQIVNDFQKGDIAEGYSVSREKKESFPLTVTSAQKNPTAFYLCASKVRGMNTEAFFGQGTRLTVV.